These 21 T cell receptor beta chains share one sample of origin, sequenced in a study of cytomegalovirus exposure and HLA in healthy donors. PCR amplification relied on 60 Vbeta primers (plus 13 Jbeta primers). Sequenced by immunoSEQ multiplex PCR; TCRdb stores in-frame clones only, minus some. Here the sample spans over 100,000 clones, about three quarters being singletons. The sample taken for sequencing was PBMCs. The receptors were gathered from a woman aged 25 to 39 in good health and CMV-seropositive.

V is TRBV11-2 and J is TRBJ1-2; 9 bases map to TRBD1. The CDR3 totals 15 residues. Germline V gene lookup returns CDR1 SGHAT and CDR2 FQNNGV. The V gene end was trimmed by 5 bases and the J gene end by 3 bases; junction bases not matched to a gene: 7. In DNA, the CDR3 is TGTGCCAGCAGCACCGACAGGGGGGTAGACTATGGCTACACCTTC. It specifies CASSTDRGVDYGYTF.

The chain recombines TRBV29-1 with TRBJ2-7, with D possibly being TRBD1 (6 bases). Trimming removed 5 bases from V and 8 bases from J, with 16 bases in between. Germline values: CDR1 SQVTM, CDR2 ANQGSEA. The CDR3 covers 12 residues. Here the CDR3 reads CSVFTGSVQQYF. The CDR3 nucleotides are TGCAGCGTTTTTACAGGGTCGGTCCAGCAGTACTTC.

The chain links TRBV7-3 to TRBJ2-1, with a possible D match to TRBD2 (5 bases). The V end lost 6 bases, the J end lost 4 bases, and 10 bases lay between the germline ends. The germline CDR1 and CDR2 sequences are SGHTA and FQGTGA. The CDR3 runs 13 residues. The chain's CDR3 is CASSLGLYNEQFF. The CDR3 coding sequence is TGTGCCAGCAGTTTAGGACTTTACAATGAGCAGTTCTTC.

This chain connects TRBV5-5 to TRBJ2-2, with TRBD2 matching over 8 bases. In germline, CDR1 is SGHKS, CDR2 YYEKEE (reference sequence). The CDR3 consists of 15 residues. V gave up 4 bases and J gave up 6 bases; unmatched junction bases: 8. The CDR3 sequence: CASSHSGDLPGELFF. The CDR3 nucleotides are TGTGCCAGCAGCCATAGCGGGGACCTCCCCGGGGAGCTGTTTTTT.

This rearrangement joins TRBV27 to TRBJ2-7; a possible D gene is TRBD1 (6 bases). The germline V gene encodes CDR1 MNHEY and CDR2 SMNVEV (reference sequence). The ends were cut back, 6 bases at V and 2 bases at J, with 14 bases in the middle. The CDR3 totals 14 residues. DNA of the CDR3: TGTGCCAGCAGCCCCTACCGGGACACCTACGAGCAGTACTTC. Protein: CASSPYRDTYEQYF.

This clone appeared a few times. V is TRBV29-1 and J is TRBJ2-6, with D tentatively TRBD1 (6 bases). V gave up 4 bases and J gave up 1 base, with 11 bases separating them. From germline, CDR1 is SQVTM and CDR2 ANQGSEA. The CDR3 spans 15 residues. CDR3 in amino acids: CSVGQQGSGANVLTF. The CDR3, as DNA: TGCAGCGTTGGACAACAGGGATCTGGGGCCAACGTCCTGACTTTC. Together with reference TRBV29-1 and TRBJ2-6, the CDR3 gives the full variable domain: SAVISQKPSRDICQRGTSLTIQCQVDSQVTMMFWYRQQPGQSLTLIATANQGSEATYESGFVIDKFPISRPNLTFSTLTVSNMSPEDSSIYLCSVGQQGSGANVLTFGAGSRLTVL.

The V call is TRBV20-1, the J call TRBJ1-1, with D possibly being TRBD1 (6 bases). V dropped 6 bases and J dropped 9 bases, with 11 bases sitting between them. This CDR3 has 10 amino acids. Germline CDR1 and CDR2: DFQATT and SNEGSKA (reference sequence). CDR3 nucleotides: TGCAGTGCGGGGGGGCAGAAAGCTTTCTTT. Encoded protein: CSAGGQKAFF.

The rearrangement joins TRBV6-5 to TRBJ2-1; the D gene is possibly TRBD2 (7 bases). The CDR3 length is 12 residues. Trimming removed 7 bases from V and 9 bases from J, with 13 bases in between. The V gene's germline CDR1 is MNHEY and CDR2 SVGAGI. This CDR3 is CASTQGGGEQFF. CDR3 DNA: TGTGCCAGCACCCAAGGGGGGGGTGAGCAGTTCTTC.

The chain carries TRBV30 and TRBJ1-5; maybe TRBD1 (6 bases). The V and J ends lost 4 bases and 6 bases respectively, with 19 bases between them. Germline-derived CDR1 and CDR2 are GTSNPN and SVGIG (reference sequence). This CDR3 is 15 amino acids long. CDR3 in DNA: TGTGCCTGGACCATAGGGGGACATCGGGGTCAGCCCCAGCATTTT. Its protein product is CAWTIGGHRGQPQHF.

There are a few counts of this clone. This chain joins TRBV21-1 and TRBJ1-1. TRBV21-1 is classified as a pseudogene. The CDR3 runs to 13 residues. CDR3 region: CASFGGQNTEAFF. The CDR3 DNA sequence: TGTGCCAGCTTCGGGGGTCAGAACACTGAAGCTTTCTTT.

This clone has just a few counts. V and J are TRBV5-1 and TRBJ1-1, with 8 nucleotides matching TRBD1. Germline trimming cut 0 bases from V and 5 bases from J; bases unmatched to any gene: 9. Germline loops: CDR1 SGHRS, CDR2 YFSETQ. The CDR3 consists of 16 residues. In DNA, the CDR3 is TGCGCCAGCAGCTTGGGGACAGGGCAGGGTGGTACTGAAGCTTTCTTT. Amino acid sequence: CASSLGTGQGGTEAFF.

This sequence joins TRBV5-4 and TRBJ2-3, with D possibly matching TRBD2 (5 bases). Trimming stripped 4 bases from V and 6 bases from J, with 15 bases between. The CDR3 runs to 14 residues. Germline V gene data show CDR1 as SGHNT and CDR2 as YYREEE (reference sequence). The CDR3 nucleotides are TGTGCCAGCAGCCAGGAGGTGGGTACGGATACGCAGTATTTT. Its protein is CASSQEVGTDTQYF.

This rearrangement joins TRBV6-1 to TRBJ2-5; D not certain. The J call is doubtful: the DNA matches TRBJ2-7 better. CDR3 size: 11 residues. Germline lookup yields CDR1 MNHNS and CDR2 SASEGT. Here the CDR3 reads CASSDLGEQYF. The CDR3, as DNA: TGTGCCAGCAGTGATCTAGGCGAGCAGTACTTC.

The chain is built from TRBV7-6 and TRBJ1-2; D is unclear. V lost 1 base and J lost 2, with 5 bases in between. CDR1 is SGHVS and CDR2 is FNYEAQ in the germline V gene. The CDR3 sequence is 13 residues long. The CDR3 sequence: CASSLEENYGYTF. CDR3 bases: TGTGCCAGCAGCTTAGAGGAGAACTATGGCTACACCTTC.

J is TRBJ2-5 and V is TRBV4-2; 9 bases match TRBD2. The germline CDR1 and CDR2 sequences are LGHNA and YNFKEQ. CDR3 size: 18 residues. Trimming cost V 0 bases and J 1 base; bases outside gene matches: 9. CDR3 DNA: TGTGCCAGCAGCCAAGATCTACTAGCGGGCTTAACCCAAGAGACCCAGTACTTC. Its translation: CASSQDLLAGLTQETQYF.

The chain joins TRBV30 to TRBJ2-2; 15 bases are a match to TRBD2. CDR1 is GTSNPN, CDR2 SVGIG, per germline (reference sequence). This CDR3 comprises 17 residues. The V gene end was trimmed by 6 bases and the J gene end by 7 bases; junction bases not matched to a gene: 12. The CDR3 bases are TGTGCCTGCAAAAGGACTAGCGGGGGGGCTCGGATCGGGGAGCTGTTTTTT. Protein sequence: CACKRTSGGARIGELFF.

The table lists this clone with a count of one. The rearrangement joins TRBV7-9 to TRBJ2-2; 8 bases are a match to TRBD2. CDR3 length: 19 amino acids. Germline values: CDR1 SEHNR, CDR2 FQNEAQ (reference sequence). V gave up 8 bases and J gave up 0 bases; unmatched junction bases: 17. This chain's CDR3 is CASGPTAGGLYTNTGELFF. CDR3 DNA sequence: TGTGCCAGCGGACCTACTGCGGGGGGACTTTACACGAACACCGGGGAGCTGTTTTTT.

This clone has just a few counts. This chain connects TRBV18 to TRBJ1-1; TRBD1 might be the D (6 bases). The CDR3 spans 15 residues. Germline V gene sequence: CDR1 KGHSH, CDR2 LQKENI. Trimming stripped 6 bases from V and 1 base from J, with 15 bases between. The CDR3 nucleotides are TGTGCCAGCTCGCTGAAGGCAGGGGCGAACACTGAAGCTTTCTTT. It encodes CASSLKAGANTEAFF.

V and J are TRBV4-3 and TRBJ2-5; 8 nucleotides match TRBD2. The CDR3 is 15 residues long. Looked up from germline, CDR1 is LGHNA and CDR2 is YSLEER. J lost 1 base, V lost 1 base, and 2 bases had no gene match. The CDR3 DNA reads TGCGCCAGCAGCCAAGCCGGGGGGGTCCAAGAGACCCAGTACTTC. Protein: CASSQAGGVQETQYF.

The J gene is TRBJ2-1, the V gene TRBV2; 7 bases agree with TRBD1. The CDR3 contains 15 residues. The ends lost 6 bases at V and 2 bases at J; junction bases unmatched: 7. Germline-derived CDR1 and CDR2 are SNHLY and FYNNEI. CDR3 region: CASSRQGVPYNEQFF. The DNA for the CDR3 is TGTGCCAGCAGCCGACAGGGAGTCCCCTACAATGAGCAGTTCTTC.

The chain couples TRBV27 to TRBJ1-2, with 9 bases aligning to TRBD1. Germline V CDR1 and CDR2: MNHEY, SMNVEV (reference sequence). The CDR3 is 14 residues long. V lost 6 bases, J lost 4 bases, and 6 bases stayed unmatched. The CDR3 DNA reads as TGTGCCAGCAGCCCAACAGGGGGCATCTATGGCTACACCTTC. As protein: CASSPTGGIYGYTF.